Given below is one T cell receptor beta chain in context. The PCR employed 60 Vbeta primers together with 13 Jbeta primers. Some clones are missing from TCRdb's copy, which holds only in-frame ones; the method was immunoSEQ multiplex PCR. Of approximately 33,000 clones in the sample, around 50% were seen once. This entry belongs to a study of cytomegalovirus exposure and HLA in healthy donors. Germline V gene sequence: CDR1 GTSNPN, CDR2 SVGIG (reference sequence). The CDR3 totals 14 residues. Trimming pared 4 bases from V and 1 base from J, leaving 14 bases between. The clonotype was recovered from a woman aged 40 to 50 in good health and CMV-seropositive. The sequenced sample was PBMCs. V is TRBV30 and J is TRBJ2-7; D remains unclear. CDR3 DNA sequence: TGTGCCTGGACGCAAGCAGGCCTTTCCTACGAGCAGTACTTC. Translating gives CAWTQAGLSYEQYF.